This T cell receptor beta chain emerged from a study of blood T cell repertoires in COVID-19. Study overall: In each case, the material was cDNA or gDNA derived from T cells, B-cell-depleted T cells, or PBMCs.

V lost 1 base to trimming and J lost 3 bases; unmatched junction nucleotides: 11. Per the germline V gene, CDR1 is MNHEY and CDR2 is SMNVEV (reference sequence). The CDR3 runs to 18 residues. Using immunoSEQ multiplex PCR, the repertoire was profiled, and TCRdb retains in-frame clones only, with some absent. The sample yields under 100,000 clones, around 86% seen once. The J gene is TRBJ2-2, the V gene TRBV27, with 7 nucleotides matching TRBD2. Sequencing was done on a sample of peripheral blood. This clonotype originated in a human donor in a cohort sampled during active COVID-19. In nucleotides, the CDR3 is TGTGCCAGCAGTTTATTTATGGTCGTCGGGAGGCACACCGGGGAGCTGTTTTTT. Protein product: CASSLFMVVGRHTGELFF.